One and the same sample provided the 3 T cell receptor beta chains below, sequenced in a study of T cells after yellow fever vaccination. TCRdb reprocessed the 5' RACE reads with MiXCR, giving one entry per CDR3 protein. The sample carries 300,000 to 350,000 distinct CDR3 sequences, around 10% recorded once. The material was CD4+ T cells sorted from PBMCs, obtained 45 days after the yellow fever booster vaccination. The receptor source for this set is a man aged 18-30 years who received the YFV17D yellow fever vaccine.

Points on this clonotype: An end of the junction differs from the germline gene, which may be a read error. The chain has TRBV5-1 and TRBJ2-2; tentative D call: TRBD2 (5 bases). The CDR3 loop spans 11 amino acids. The germline V gene encodes CDR1 SGHRS and CDR2 YFSETQ. In nucleotides, the CDR3 is TGCGCCAGCAGACTCTCCGGGGAGCTGATTTTT. Its translation: CASRLSGELIF.

The chain combines TRBV20-1 with TRBJ2-1; 10 nucleotides match TRBD2. CDR1 DFQATT and CDR2 SNEGSKA come from the germline V gene (reference sequence). The CDR3 has 14 amino acids. J lost 5 bases, V lost 8 bases, and 9 bases had no gene match. This chain's CDR3 is CSRNGLAENNEQFF. The CDR3 DNA is TGCAGTAGGAACGGACTAGCGGAAAACAATGAGCAGTTCTTC.

The genes are TRBV5-1 and TRBJ2-1; TRBD1 agrees at 9 bases. Germline CDR1 is SGHRS and CDR2 is YFSETQ. The CDR3 is 14 residues long. Trimming took 6 bases from V and 8 from J; bases not matched to a gene: 9. CDR3 in DNA: TGCGCCAGCACGACAGGGGGGTCTCTACATGAGCAGTTCTTC. Its translation is CASTTGGSLHEQFF.